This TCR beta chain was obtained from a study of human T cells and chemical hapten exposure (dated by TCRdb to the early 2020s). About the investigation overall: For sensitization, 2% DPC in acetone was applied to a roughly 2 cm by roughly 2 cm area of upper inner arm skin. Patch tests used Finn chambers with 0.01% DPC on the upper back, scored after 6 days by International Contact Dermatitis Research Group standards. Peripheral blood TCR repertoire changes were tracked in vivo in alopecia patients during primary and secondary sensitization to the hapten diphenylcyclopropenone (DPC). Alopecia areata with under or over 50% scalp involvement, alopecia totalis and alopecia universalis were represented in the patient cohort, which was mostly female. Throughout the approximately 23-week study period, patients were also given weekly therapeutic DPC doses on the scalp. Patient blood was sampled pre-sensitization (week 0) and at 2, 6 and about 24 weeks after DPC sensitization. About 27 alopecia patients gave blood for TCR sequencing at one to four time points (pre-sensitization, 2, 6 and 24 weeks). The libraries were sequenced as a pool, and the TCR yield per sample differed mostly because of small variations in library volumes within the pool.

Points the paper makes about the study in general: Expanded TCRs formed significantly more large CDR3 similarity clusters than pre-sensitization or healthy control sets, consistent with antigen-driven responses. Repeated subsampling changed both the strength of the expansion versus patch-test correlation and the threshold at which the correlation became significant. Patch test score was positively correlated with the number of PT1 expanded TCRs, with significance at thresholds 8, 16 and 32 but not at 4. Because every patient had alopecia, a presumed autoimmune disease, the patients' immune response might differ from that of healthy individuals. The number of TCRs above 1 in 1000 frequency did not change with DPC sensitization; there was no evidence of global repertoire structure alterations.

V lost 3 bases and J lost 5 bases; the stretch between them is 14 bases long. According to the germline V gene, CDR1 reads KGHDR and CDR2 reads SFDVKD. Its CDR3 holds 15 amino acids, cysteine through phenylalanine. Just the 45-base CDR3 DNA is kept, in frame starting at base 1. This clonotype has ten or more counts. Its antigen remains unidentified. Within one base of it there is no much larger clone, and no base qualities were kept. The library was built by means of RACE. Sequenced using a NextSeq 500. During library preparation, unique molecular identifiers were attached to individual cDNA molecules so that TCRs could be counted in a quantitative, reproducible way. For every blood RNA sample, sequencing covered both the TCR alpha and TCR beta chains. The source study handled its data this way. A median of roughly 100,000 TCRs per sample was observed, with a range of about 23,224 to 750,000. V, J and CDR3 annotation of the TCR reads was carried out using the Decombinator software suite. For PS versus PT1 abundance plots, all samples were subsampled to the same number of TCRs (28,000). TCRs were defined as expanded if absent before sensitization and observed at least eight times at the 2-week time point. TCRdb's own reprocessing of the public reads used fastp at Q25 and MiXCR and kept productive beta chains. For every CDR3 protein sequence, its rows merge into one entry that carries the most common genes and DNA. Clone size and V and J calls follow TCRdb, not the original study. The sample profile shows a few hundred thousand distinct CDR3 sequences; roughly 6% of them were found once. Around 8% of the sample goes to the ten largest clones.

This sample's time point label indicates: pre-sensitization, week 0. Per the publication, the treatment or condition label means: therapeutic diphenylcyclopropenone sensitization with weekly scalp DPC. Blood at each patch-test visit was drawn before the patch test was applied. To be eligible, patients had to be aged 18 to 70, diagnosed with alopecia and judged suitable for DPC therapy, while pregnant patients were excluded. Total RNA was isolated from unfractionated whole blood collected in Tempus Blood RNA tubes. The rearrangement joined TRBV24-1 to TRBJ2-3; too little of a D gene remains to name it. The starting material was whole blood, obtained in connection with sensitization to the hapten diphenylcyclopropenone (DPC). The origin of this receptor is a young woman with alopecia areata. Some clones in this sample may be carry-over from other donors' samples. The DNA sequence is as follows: TGTGCCACCAGTGATCCCAGGAAAGGGTTAGATACGCAGTATTTT. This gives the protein CATSDPRKGLDTQYF.